This TCR beta chain was sequenced in a study of monozygotic twins with inflammatory bowel disease (dated by TCRdb to between 2019 and 2020). Looking at the study overall: A total of roughly 28 monozygotic twin pairs were included in the full study, comprising nine German pairs (four IBD-concordant, five IBD-discordant) and 19 IBD-discordant Danish pairs. Within discordant pairs, disease-associated traits were sought mainly by comparing IBD patients with their genetically identical healthy co-twins. Each individual had, on average, about 151 000 unique TCRalpha sequences and 181 000 unique TCRbeta sequences available for analysis. Points the paper makes about the study in general: The analysis was unable to tell apart different T cell subtypes. A decrease in TCRbeta repertoire diversity, as measured by inverse Simpson index, was observed in IBD patients compared with their healthy co-twins. The results gave no support for a single strong signal or clonotype linked to IBD. Compared with healthy twins, IBD patients had fewer clonotypes in common with other individuals, a difference most pronounced in patients showing signs of disease activity. Background noise and inter-individual variability may have been introduced into the repertoires by the differing immunosuppressive treatments among patients. Repertoire similarity did not differ between concordant and discordant twins, possibly due to limited statistical power.

An approximately 2.5 ml peripheral blood sample was drawn into PAXgene tubes per donor and stored at -80°C. Total RNA was isolated from whole blood with the PAXgene blood miRNA kit on an automated QIAcube, without T cell sorting. Peripheral blood from monozygotic twin pairs who were concordant or discordant for inflammatory bowel disease underwent deep TCRalpha and TCRbeta repertoire profiling using unique molecular barcoding. Smoking habits were recorded for all twin pairs, with individuals classified as current, former or never smokers. Inclusive of the bounding cysteine and phenylalanine, the CDR3 is 14 residues long. The record lacks a DNA sequence. The germline V gene gives CDR1 as SNHLY and CDR2 as FYNNEI. As regards this clonotype: The specificity of this receptor is unknown.

Library generation was performed with 5' RACE. Preparation of each TCR library used approximately 4,000 ng of total RNA. For each sample, cDNA was synthesized in eight separate reactions using SMARTScribe reverse transcriptase. Unique molecular identifiers containing a 6-nucleotide sample barcode were introduced through template switching during cDNA synthesis. Two nested PCRs of around 15 and 10 cycles amplified the TCRalpha and TCRbeta cDNA, and bead purification followed each PCR. Before amplification, cDNA was treated with uracil DNA-glycosylase and purified using the QIAquick PCR purification kit. The second PCR added Illumina TruSeq-compatible adapters along with sample-specific barcodes. TapeStation and Qubit were used to check library quality and concentration, and approximately 5 ng of each library went into the pool. Pooled libraries were sequenced on an Illumina HiSeq2500 single-index Rapid Run with 2 x 100 bp reads and custom sequencing primers. The authors processed their data as follows. PCR and sequencing errors were corrected by UMI-based consensus assembly using MiGEC version 1.2.6. MiXCR version 2.1.1 handled V(D)J alignment, clonotype assembly and CDR3 extraction. Gene usage, clonotype sharing and MAIT/NKT TCR abundance were normalised by analysing the top 1000, 10 000 and 20 000 clonotypes per sample. After downsampling to 27 000 UMIs, diversity was calculated as the inverse Simpson index using the vegan R package. Statistical testing used paired Mann-Whitney U tests on the discordant twin pairs and applied Benjamini-Hochberg correction for multiple testing. TCRdb reprocessed the reads, so every CDR3 protein sequence counts as one entry and DNA is not shown. The V and J calls shown here were made by TCRdb, not taken from the authors' results. The sample table gives 300,000 to 400,000 distinct CDR3 sequences. Jointly, the top ten make up around 2% of the sample.

The chain links TRBV2 with TRBJ1-1; checking the TCRdb D call of TRBD1 is not possible without DNA. This TCR came from a human donor with ulcerative colitis or Crohn's disease, or a healthy co-twin of an affected twin (not recorded which). Source material: blood. The CDR3: CASSLTRGTTEAFF.